This T cell receptor (beta chain) was sequenced in a study of tumor-infiltrating lymphocytes in glioblastoma multiforme. Study-wide results and caveats: Unequal TCR RNA per T cell might skew measured clone sizes. No surface-marker sorting into functional T cell subtypes was done.

Note on this clonotype: The antigen is not known. Given the absence of the conserved phenylalanine or tryptophan at the CDR3 end, a read error is likely. The limits of the CDR3 on the DNA are not certain, so only TCRdb's listed CDR3 is given.

Multiple V-beta primers and a C-beta primer amplified TCRB from RNA. TCRB-specific cDNA synthesis used around 0.5 ug of total RNA. These TCRB libraries lack any described unique molecular identifiers. TCRdb called the multiplex PCR reads again in MiXCR, with one record for every CDR3 protein. This table holds about 13,000 distinct CDR3 sequences, 65% to 70% found once. The sequencing sample was made of brain tumor tissue. This receptor was obtained from a male donor with glioblastoma.

The CDR3 sequence: CSARDYNEQLL. This chain links TRBV20-1 with TRBJ2-1. Germline CDR1 DFQATT, CDR2 SNEGSKA (reference sequence). The CDR3 numbers 11 amino acids, ends counted.